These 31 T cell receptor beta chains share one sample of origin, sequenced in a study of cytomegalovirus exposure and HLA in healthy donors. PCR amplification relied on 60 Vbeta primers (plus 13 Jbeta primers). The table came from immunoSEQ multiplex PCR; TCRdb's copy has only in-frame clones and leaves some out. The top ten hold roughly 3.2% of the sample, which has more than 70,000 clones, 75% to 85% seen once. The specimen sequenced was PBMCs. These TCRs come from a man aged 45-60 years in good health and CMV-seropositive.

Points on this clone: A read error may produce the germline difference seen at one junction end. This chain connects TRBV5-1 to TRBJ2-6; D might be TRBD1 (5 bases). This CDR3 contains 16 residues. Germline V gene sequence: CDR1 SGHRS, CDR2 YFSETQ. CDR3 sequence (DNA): TGCGCCAGCAGCTTGTTAGAAAACTCTGGGGCCAACGGCCTGACTTTC. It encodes CASSLLENSGANGLTF.

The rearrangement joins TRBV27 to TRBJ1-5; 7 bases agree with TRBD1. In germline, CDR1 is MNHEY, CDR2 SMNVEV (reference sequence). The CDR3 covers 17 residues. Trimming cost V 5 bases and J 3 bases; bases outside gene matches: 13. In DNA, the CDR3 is TGTGCCAGCAGTACACGACAGGGCTCACCCACCAATCAGCCCCAGCATTTT. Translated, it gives CASSTRQGSPTNQPQHF.

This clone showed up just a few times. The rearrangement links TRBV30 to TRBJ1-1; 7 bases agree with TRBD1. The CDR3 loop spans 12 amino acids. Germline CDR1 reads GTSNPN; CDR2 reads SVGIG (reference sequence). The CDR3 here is CVTDRAGTEAFF. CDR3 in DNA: TGTGTTACCGACAGGGCTGGCACTGAAGCTTTCTTT.

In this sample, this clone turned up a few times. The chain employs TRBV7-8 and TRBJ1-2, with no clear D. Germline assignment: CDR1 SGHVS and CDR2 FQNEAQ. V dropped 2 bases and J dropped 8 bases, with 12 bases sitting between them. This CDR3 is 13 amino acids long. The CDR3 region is CASSLSREGGYTF. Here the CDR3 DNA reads TGTGCCAGCAGCTTATCGAGGGAAGGGGGCTACACCTTC.

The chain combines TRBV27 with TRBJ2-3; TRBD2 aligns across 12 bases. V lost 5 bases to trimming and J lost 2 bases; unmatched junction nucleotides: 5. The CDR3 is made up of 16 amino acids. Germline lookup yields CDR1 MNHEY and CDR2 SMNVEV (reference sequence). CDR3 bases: TGTGCCAGCAGTCCCGGACTAGCGGGGTCCACAGATACGCAGTATTTT. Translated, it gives CASSPGLAGSTDTQYF.

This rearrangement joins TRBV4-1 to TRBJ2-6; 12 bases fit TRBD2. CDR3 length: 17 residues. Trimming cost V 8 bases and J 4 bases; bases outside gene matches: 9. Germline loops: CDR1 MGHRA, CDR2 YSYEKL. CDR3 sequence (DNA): TGCGCCAGCTCTAGCGGGAGGGCCGCTTCAGGGGCCAACGTCCTGACTTTC. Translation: CASSSGRAASGANVLTF.

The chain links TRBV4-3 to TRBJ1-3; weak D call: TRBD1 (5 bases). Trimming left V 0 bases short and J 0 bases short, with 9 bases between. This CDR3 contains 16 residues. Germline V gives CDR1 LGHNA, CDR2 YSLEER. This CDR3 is CASSQEGLTSGNTIYF. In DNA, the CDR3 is TGCGCCAGCAGCCAAGAGGGACTGACCTCTGGAAACACCATATATTTT.

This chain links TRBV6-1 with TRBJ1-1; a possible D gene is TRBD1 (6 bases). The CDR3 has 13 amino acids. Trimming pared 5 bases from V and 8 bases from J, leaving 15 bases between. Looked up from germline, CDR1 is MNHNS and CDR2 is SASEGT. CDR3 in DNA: TGTGCCAGCAGTTCAGGGGTCTTACAAGAAGCTTTCTTT. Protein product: CASSSGVLQEAFF.

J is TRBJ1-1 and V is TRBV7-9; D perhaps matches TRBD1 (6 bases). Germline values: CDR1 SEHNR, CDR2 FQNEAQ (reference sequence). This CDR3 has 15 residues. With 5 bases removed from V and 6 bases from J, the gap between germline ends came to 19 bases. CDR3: CASSLNRDPSPEAFF. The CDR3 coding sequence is TGTGCCAGCAGCCTCAACAGGGACCCATCTCCTGAAGCTTTCTTT.

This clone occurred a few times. Written as DNA, the CDR3 is TGCGCCAGCAGCTTGGCCGGGACAGGGAATCCTCAGTACTTC. Translating it yields CASSLAGTGNPQYF. This chain joins TRBV5-1 and TRBJ2-7; TRBD1 aligns across 9 bases. In germline, CDR1 is SGHRS, CDR2 YFSETQ. V shed 0 bases and J 10 bases; nucleotides not matched to a gene: 8. The CDR3 sequence is 14 residues long.

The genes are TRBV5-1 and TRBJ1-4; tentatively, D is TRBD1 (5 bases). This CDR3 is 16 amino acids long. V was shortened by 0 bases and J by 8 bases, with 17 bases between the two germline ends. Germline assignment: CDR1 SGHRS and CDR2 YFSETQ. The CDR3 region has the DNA TGCGCCAGCAGCTTGGTTGGGTCAGGGCCCACGGAAAAACTGTTTTTT. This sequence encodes CASSLVGSGPTEKLFF.

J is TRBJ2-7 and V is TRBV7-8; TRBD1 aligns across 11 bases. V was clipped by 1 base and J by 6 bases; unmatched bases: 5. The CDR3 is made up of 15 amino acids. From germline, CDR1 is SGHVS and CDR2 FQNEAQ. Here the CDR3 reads CASSLEGDRGSEQYF. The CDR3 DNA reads TGTGCCAGCAGCTTAGAGGGGGACAGGGGGTCCGAGCAGTACTTC.

The CDR3 nucleotides are TGTGCCAGCAGCCCACCCCGGGGGGCCAGCACAGATACGCAGTATTTT. This gives the protein CASSPPRGASTDTQYF. The chain joins TRBV7-9 to TRBJ2-3, with D perhaps TRBD2 (7 bases). Deletions cut 5 bases from V and 0 bases from J, with 15 bases between. The length of the CDR3 is 16 residues. Germline CDR1 reads SEHNR; CDR2 reads FQNEAQ (reference sequence).

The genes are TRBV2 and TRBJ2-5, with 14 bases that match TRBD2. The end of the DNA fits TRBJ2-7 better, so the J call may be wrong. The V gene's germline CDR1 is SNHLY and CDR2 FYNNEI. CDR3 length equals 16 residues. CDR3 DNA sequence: TGTGCCAGCAGTGGCACTGGGGGACTAGCGGGAGACGAGCAGTACTTC. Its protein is CASSGTGGLAGDEQYF.

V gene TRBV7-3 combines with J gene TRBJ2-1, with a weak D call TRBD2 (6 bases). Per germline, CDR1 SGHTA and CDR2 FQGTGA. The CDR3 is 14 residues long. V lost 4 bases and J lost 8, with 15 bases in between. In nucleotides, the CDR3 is TGTGCCAGCAGCTATAGCGCGACTAGGGATGAGCAGTTCTTC. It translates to CASSYSATRDEQFF.

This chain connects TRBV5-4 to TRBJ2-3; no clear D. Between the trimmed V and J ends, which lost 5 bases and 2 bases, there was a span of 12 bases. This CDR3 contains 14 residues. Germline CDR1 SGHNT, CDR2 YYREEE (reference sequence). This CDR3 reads CASRRFEVTDTQYF. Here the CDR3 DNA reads TGTGCCAGCAGGAGGTTCGAGGTCACAGATACGCAGTATTTT.

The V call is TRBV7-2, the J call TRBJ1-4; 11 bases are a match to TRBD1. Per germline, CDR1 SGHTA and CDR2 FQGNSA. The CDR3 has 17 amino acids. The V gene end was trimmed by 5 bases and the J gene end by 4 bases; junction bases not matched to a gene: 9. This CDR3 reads CASSPLGDRGVNEKLFF. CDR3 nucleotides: TGTGCCAGCAGCCCGTTGGGGGACAGGGGGGTTAATGAAAAACTGTTTTTT.

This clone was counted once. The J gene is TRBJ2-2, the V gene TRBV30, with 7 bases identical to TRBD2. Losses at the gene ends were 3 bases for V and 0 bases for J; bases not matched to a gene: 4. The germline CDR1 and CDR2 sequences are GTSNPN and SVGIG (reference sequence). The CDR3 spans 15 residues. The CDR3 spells CAWRVGGTNTGELFF. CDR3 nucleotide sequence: TGTGCCTGGAGAGTGGGAGGGACGAACACCGGGGAGCTGTTTTTT.

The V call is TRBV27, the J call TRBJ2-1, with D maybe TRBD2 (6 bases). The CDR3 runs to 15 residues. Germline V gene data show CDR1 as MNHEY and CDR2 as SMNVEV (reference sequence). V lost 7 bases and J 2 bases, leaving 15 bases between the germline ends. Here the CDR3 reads CASTSSPSAYNEQFF. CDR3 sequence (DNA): TGTGCCAGCACCTCCTCGCCTAGCGCCTACAATGAGCAGTTCTTC.

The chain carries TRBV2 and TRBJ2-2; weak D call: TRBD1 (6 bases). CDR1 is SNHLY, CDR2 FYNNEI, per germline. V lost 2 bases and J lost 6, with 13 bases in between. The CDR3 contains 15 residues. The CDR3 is CASSEFGQTAGELFF. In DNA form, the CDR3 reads TGTGCCAGCAGTGAATTCGGACAGACCGCCGGGGAGCTGTTTTTT.

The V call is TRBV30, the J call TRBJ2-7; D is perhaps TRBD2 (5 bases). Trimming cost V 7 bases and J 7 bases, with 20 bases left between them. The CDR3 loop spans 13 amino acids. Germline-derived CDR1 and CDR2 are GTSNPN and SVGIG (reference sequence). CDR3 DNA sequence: TGTGCCTCCCAATTAGTGGGAGATGGAGAGCAGTACTTC. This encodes CASQLVGDGEQYF.

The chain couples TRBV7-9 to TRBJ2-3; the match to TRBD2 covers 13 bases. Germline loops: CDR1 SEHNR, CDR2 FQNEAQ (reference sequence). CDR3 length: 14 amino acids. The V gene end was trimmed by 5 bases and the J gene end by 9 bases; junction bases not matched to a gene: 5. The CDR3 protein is CASSRLAGGTTQYF. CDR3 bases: TGTGCCAGCAGCCGACTAGCGGGGGGAACCACGCAGTATTTT. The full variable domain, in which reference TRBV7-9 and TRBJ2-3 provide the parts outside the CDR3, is DTGVSQNPRHKITKRGQNVTFRCDPISEHNRLYWYRQTLGQGPEFLTYFQNEAQLEKSRLLSDRFSAERPKGSFSTLEIQRTEQGDSAMYLCASSRLAGGTTQYFGPGTRLTVL.

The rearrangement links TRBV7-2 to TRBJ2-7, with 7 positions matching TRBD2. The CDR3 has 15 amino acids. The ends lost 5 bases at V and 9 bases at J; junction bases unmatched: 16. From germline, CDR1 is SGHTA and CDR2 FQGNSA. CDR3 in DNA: TGTGCCAGCAGCCTTCCCGGACTAGGAGCGACTCGGCAGTACTTC. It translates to CASSLPGLGATRQYF.

The CDR3 loop is CASQSPVKNIQYF. The DNA for the CDR3 is TGTGCCAGCCAAAGCCCGGTCAAAAACATTCAGTACTTC. The chain combines TRBV28 with TRBJ2-4, with D unresolved. Germline CDR1 reads MDHEN; CDR2 reads SYDVKM. Trimming removed 8 bases at V and 3 bases at J, with 11 bases between. CDR3 length equals 13 residues. Full variable domain (missing parts from reference TRBV28 and TRBJ2-4): DVKVTQSSRYLVKRTGEKVFLECVQDMDHENMFWYRQDPGLGLRLIYFSYDVKMKEKGDIPEGYSVSREKKERFSLILESASTNQTSMYLCASQSPVKNIQYFGAGTRLSVL.

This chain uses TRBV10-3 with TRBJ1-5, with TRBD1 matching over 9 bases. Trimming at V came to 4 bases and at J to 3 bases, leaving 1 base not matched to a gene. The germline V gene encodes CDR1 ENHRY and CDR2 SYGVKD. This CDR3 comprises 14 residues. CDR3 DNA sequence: TGTGCCATCAGTGGGGACAGGGTCAATCAGCCCCAGCATTTT. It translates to CAISGDRVNQPQHF.

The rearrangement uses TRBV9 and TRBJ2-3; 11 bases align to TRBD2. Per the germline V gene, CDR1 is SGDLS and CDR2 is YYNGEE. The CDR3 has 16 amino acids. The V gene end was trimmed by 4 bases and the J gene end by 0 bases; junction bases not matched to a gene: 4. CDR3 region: CASSPRTSGSTDTQYF. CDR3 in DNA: TGTGCCAGCAGCCCTCGGACTAGCGGGAGCACAGATACGCAGTATTTT.

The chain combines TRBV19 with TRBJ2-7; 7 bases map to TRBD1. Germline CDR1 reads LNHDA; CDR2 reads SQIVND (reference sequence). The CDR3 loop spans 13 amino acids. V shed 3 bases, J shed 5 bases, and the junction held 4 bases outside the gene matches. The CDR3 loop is CASSIGTGDEQYF. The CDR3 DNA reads TGTGCCAGTAGTATCGGTACAGGGGACGAGCAGTACTTC.

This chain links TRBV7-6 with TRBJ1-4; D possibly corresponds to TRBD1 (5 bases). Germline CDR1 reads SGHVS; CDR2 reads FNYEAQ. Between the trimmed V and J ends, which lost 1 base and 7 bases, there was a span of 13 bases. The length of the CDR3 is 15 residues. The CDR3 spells CASSLGPGRFEKLFF. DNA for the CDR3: TGTGCCAGCAGCTTAGGACCAGGGAGGTTTGAAAAACTGTTTTTT.

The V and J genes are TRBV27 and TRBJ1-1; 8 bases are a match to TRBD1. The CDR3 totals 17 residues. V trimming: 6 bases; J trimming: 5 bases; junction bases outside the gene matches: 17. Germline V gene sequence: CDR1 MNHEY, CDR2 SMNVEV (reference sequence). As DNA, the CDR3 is TGTGCCAGCAGGATGACAGGGGTTGATTATTTAGGGACTGAAGCTTTCTTT. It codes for CASRMTGVDYLGTEAFF.

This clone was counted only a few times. The CDR3 coding sequence is TGTGCCAGCAGCTTGGCGGGAGTCGGGTACGAGCAGTACTTC. Translating gives CASSLAGVGYEQYF. The chain is built from TRBV13 and TRBJ2-7, with 7 bases matching TRBD2. V shed 3 bases and J 4 bases; nucleotides not matched to a gene: 6. The CDR3 is 14 amino acids. Germline assignment: CDR1 PRHDT and CDR2 FYEKMQ (reference sequence).

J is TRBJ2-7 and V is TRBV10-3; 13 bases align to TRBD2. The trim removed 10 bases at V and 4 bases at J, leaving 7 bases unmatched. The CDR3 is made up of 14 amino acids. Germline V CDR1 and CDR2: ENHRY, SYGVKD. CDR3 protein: CATGTSGNLYEQYF. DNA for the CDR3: TGTGCCACCGGGACTAGCGGGAATTTATACGAGCAGTACTTC.